Presented here are 7 T cell receptor beta chains from one specimen sequenced in a study of radiotherapy plus CTLA-4 blockade in lung cancer. Here immunoSEQ multiplex PCR was the method, and the copy in TCRdb shows in-frame clones only, minus some. The sample holds tens of thousands of clones; around 82% are singletons and the top ten take around 7%. The sequences come from peripheral blood, collected from a patient treated with radiotherapy plus ipilimumab. These receptors all come from a human donor with non-small cell lung cancer who had a complete response to radiotherapy plus ipilimumab.

This clone was counted once. Its ends do not fully match the called genes, so a read error is possible. V usage is TRBV6-5 and J usage is TRBJ2-7; D is unresolved. The J call is doubtful: the DNA matches TRBJ2-1 better. Germline CDR1 MNHEY, CDR2 SVGAGI. CDR3 length equals 12 residues. The CDR3 sequence is CASSDSGRAQFF. The CDR3 DNA sequence: TGTGCCAGCAGTGACTCAGGAAGGGCGCAGTTCTTC.

Here the CDR3 reads CASSQDYTGELFF. CDR3 DNA: TGTGCCAGCAGCCAAGACTACACCGGGGAGCTGTTTTTT. The chain couples TRBV9 to TRBJ2-2; no firm D call. Germline V CDR1 and CDR2: SGDLS, YYNGEE. The CDR3 runs to 13 residues. The ends were cut back, 4 bases at V and 3 bases at J, with 7 bases in the middle.

The V and J genes are TRBV5-4 and TRBJ1-3, with D unclear. The length of the CDR3 is 13 residues. V was pared by 5 bases and J by 0 bases, with 6 bases between. Germline-derived CDR1 and CDR2 are SGHNT and YYREEE (reference sequence). CDR3 region: CASSQNSGNTIYF. The CDR3 nucleotides read TGTGCCAGCAGTCAGAACTCTGGAAACACCATATATTTT.

V gene TRBV7-9 combines with J gene TRBJ1-4; D call uncertain. The CDR3 contains 13 residues. V lost 11 bases to trimming and J lost 3 bases, with 13 bases between them. CDR1 is SEHNR, CDR2 FQNEAQ, per germline (reference sequence). CDR3 sequence: CALAGEPNEKLFF. The CDR3 DNA reads TGTGCCCTTGCCGGGGAGCCTAATGAAAAACTGTTTTTT. The variable domain in full, with the rest retrieved from reference TRBV7-9 and TRBJ1-4, is DTGVSQNPRHKITKRGQNVTFRCDPISEHNRLYWYRQTLGQGPEFLTYFQNEAQLEKSRLLSDRFSAERPKGSFSTLEIQRTEQGDSAMYLCALAGEPNEKLFFGSGTQLSVL.

V gene TRBV12-5 combines with J gene TRBJ1-4; D remains unclear. The CDR3 runs to 20 residues. V dropped 0 bases and J dropped 8 bases, with 28 bases sitting between them. Germline CDR1 reads LGHNT; CDR2 reads FRNRAP. In nucleotides, the CDR3 is TGTGCTAGTGGTTTGGTCACCCCGGACGTGACCGGCCGGCCTCGGGAAAAACTGTTTTTT. This codes for CASGLVTPDVTGRPREKLFF. Combining the CDR3 with reference TRBV12-5 and TRBJ1-4 gives the whole variable domain DARVTQTPRHKVTEMGQEVTMRCQPILGHNTVFWYRQTMMQGLELLAYFRNRAPLDDSGMPKDRFSAEMPDATLATLKIQPSEPRDSAVYFCASGLVTPDVTGRPREKLFFGSGTQLSVL.

V usage is TRBV6-5 and J usage is TRBJ2-5; 7 bases match TRBD1. CDR1 MNHEY and CDR2 SVGAGI come from the germline V gene. J gave up 4 bases and V 5 bases, and 7 bases lay outside the gene matches. The CDR3 covers 14 residues. CDR3 region: CASSPGQLPETQYF. CDR3 sequence (DNA): TGTGCCAGCAGTCCGGGACAGCTTCCAGAGACCCAGTACTTC.

The V call is TRBV7-2, the J call TRBJ2-5; tentative D call: TRBD2 (6 bases). CDR3 size: 15 residues. The germline gives CDR1 SGHTA, CDR2 FQGNSA. The V end lost 6 bases, the J end lost 1 base, and 15 bases lay between the germline ends. CDR3 DNA sequence: TGTGCCAGCAGTCGGGGGAGAAATTTCCAAGAGACCCAGTACTTC. This sequence encodes CASSRGRNFQETQYF.